A single sample is the source of the 5 T cell receptor beta chains below, sequenced in a study of blood T cell repertoires in COVID-19. Method: immunoSEQ multiplex PCR; TCRdb's copy keeps in-frame clones and lacks some. The sample includes over 250,000 clones, around 82% of them seen just once. Sequencing was performed on peripheral blood. Every receptor here comes from a woman aged 45-65 years who had recovered from COVID-19.

The J gene is TRBJ2-1, the V gene TRBV7-6; 12 bases are shared with TRBD1. The CDR3 runs to 20 residues. Germline V lookup: CDR1 SGHVS, CDR2 FNYEAQ. Trimming removed 1 base from V and 0 bases from J; junction bases left unmatched: 10. The CDR3 DNA follows: TGTGCCAGCAGCTTAGGTCGGCGGGACAGGGGGCTAAGCTCCTACAATGAGCAGTTCTTC. This translates into CASSLGRRDRGLSSYNEQFF. The whole variable domain, filled in from reference TRBV7-6 and TRBJ2-1, reads GAGVSQSPRYKVTKRGQDVALRCDPISGHVSLYWYRQALGQGPEFLTYFNYEAQQDKSGLPNDRFSAERPEGSISTLTIQRTEQRDSAMYRCASSLGRRDRGLSSYNEQFFGPGTRLTVL.

The chain has TRBV27 and TRBJ1-2, with D possibly matching TRBD1 (6 bases). Germline loops: CDR1 MNHEY, CDR2 SMNVEV (reference sequence). Trimming removed 5 bases at V and 6 bases at J, with 13 bases between. The CDR3 extends over 13 amino acids. This CDR3 is CASSTTGPNGYTF. The CDR3 DNA follows: TGTGCCAGCAGTACTACAGGGCCAAATGGCTACACCTTC.

The chain joins TRBV30 to TRBJ1-6, with D tentatively TRBD1 (5 bases). Germline assignment: CDR1 GTSNPN and CDR2 SVGIG (reference sequence). This CDR3 comprises 14 residues. V was cut by 4 bases and J by 14 bases, with 21 bases left in between. The CDR3 nucleotides are TGTGCCTGGACCCGAGGGCAGGGAGGGAATGCCCTCCACTTT. Protein product: CAWTRGQGGNALHF.

The chain links TRBV9 to TRBJ2-3; D unclear. The germline gives CDR1 SGDLS, CDR2 YYNGEE. V lost 2 bases and J 0 bases, leaving 13 bases between the germline ends. This CDR3 comprises 16 residues. The CDR3 DNA sequence: TGTGCCAGCAGCGTCACCGACTCGCGAAGCACAGATACGCAGTATTTT. Its protein product is CASSVTDSRSTDTQYF.

The gene calls are TRBV7-2 and TRBJ1-2; perhaps TRBD1 as D (5 bases). Germline values: CDR1 SGHTA, CDR2 FQGNSA. Trimming shortened V by 6 bases and J by 7 bases, and 15 bases separated the two germline ends. The CDR3 is made up of 13 amino acids. The CDR3 region is CASRYRGRGGYTF. The CDR3 bases are TGTGCCAGCAGATATAGGGGTCGCGGTGGCTACACCTTC. The full variable domain, in which reference TRBV7-2 and TRBJ1-2 provide the parts outside the CDR3, is GAGVSQSPSNKVTEKGKDVELRCDPISGHTALYWYRQSLGQGLEFLIYFQGNSAPDKSGLPSDRFSAERTGGSVSTLTIQRTQQEDSAVYLCASRYRGRGGYTFGSGTRLTVV.